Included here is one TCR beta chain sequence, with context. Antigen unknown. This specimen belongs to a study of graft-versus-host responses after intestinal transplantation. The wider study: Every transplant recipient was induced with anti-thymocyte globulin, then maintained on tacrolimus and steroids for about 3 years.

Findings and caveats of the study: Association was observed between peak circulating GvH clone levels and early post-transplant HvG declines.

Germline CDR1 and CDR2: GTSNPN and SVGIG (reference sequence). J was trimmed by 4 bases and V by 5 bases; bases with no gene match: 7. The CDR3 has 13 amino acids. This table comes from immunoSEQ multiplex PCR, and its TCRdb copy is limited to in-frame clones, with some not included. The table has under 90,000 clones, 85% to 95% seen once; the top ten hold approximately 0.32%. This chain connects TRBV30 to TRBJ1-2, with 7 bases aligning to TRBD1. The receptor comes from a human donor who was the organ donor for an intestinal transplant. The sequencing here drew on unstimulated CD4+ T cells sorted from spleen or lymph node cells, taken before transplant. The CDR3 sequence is CAWASGQFYGYTF. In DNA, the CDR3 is TGTGCCTGGGCCTCGGGACAGTTCTATGGCTACACCTTC.